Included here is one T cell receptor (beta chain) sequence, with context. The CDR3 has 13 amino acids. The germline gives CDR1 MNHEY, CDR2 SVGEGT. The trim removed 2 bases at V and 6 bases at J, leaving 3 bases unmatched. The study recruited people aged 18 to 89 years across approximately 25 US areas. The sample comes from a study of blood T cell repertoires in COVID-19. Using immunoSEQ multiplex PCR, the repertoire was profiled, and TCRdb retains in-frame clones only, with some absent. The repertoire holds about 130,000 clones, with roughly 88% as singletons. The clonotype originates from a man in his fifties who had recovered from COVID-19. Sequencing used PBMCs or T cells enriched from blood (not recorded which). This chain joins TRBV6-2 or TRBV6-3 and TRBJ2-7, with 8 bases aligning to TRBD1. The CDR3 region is CASSYTTGAEQYF. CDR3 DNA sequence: TGTGCCAGCAGTTACACGACAGGGGCCGAGCAGTACTTC.